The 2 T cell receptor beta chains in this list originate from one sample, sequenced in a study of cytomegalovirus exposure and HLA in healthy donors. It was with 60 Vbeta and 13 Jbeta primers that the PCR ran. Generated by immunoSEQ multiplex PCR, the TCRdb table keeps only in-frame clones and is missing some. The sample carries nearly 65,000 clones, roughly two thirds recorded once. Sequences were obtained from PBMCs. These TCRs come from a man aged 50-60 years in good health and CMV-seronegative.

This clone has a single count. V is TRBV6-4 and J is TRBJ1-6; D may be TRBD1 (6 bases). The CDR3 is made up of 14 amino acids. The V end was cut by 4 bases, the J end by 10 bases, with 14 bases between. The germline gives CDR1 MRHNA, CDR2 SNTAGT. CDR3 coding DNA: TGTGCCAGCAGTGGACAGGCGGGCTTGTCACCCCTCCACTTT. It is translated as CASSGQAGLSPLHF.

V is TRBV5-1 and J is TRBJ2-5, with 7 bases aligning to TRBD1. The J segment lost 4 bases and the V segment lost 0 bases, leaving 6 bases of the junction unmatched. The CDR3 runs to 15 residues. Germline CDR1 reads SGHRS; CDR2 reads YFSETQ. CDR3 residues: CASSLGSAGGETQYF. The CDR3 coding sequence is TGCGCCAGCAGCTTGGGGTCAGCAGGGGGAGAGACCCAGTACTTC.